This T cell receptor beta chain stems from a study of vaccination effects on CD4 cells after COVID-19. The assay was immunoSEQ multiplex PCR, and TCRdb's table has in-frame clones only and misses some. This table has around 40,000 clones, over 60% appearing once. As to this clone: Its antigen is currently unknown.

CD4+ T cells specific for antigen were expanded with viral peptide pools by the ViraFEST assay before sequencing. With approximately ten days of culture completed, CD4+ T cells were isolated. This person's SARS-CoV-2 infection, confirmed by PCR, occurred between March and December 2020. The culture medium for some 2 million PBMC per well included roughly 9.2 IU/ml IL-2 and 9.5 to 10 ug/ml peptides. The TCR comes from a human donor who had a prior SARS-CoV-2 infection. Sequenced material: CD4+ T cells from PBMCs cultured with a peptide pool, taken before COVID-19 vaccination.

The CDR3 protein is CASSPDRARQETQYF. CDR3 coding DNA: TGTGCCAGCAGCCCCGACAGGGCCCGTCAAGAGACCCAGTACTTC. This chain joins TRBV7-2 and TRBJ2-5; 7 bases agree with TRBD1. The trim removed 5 bases at V and 2 bases at J, leaving 8 bases unmatched. CDR1 and CDR2 (germline): SGHTA, FQGNSA. The CDR3 has 15 residues.